The rows below give T cell receptor beta chains drawn from one sample of a study of CD8 T cells in ankylosing spondylitis. A single record per CDR3 protein comes from TCRdb applying MiXCR to the 5' RACE reads. This sample carries about 350,000 distinct CDR3 sequences, 20% of them seen once, and the ten largest clones take around 13%. Sequencing was carried out using blood, either unsorted or a sorted T cell fraction (not recorded which). The receptors stem from a male donor with ankylosing spondylitis or in good health (not recorded which). Both conserved end residues are part of each CDR3. Each record gives: CDR3 DNA, CDR3 protein, J gene, clone size, V gene, D gene. The D gene is left open where the match is weak. A row's size may be missing; if present it is once, few, many or a size class.

CDR3nt: TGTGCCACCTCGAGGGGCGGGGCTGAAGCTTTCTTT
CDR3aa: CATSRGGAEAFF
j_gene: TRBJ1-1
abundance: few
v_gene: TRBV12-3/TRBV12-4
d_gene: -

CDR3nt: TGTGCCTGGAGTGTAGTAGGGACTGCACAGGAGACCCAGTACTTC
CDR3aa: CAWSVVGTAQETQYF
j_gene: TRBJ2-5
abundance: -
v_gene: TRBV30
d_gene: -

CDR3nt: TGCAGTGGAGAGGGGACGGATGCCTACGAGCAGTACTTC
CDR3aa: CSGEGTDAYEQYF
j_gene: TRBJ2-7
abundance: -
v_gene: TRBV20-1
d_gene: -

CDR3nt: TGTGCCAGCAGCTTAGCGTCAAGGGTCTGGGAGACCCAGTACTTC
CDR3aa: CASSLASRVWETQYF
j_gene: TRBJ2-5
abundance: few
v_gene: TRBV7-8
d_gene: -

CDR3nt: TGTGCCAGCAGTTCCATAAGACAGAACACCGGGGAGCTGTTTTTT
CDR3aa: CASSSIRQNTGELFF
j_gene: TRBJ2-2
abundance: few
v_gene: TRBV12-3/TRBV12-4
d_gene: -

CDR3nt: TGCAGCGGTCGACCGGGACAGGGATCCGGGGAGCTGTTTTTT
CDR3aa: CSGRPGQGSGELFF
j_gene: TRBJ2-2
abundance: -
v_gene: TRBV29-1
d_gene: TRBD1

CDR3nt: TGTGCCAGCAGCCAAAATCGGGTTGAGCAGTTCTTC
CDR3aa: CASSQNRVEQFF
j_gene: TRBJ2-1
abundance: -
v_gene: TRBV3-1
d_gene: -

CDR3nt: TGTGCCAGCAGTTTCACTCATTCGGGGCAGGCGCAGTATTTT
CDR3aa: CASSFTHSGQAQYF
j_gene: TRBJ2-3
abundance: -
v_gene: TRBV6-5
d_gene: -

CDR3nt: TGTGCCAGCAGCCAGGGGCACAATGAGCAGTTCTTC
CDR3aa: CASSQGHNEQFF
j_gene: TRBJ2-1
abundance: -
v_gene: TRBV7-2
d_gene: -

CDR3nt: TGTGCCAGCAGCACTAGCGTGTGGAGCACAGATACGCAGTATTTT
CDR3aa: CASSTSVWSTDTQYF
j_gene: TRBJ2-3
abundance: -
v_gene: TRBV11-2
d_gene: TRBD2